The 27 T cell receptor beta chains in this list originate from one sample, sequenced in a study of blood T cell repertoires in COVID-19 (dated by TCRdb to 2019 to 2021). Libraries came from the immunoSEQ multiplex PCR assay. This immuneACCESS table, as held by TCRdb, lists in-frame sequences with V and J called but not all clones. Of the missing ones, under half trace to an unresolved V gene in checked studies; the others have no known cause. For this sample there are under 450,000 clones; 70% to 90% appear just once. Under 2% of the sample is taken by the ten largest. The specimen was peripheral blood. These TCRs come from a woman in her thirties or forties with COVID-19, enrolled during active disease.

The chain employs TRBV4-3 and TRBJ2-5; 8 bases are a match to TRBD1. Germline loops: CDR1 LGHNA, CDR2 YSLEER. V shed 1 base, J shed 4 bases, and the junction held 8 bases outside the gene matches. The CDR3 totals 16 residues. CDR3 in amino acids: CASSQGHRGEGETQYF. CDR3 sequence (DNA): TGCGCCAGCAGCCAAGGTCACAGGGGGGAAGGAGAGACCCAGTACTTC.

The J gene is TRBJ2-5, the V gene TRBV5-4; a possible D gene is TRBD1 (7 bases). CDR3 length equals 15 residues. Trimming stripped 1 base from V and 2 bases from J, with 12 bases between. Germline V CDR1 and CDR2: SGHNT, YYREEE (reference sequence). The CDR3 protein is CASSLRAGGQETQYF. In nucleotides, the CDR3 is TGTGCCAGCAGCTTGCGGGCAGGGGGGCAAGAGACCCAGTACTTC.

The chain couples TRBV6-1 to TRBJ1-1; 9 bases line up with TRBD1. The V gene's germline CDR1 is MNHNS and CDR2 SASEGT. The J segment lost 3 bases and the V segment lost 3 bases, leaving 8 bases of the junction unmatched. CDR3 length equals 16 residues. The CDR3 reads CASSDNWDRVYTEAFF. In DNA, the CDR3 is TGTGCCAGCAGTGATAACTGGGACAGGGTTTACACTGAAGCTTTCTTT.

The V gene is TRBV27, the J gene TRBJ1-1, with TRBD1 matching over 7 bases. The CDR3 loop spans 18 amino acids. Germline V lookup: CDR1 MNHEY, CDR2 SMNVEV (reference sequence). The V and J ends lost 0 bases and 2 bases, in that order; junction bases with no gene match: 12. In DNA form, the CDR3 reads TGTGCCAGCAGTTTATCGCCATGGCCAGGGGGTTATAACACTGAAGCTTTCTTT. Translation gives CASSLSPWPGGYNTEAFF.

The CDR3 loop reads CASRPFTGPGQPQHF. In DNA form, the CDR3 reads TGTGCCAGCAGACCCTTCACAGGGCCGGGTCAGCCCCAGCATTTT. The rearrangement links TRBV6-1 to TRBJ1-5; D is perhaps TRBD1 (6 bases). Trimming removed 6 bases from V and 6 bases from J, with 18 bases in between. The germline V gene encodes CDR1 MNHNS and CDR2 SASEGT. This CDR3 spans 15 amino acids.

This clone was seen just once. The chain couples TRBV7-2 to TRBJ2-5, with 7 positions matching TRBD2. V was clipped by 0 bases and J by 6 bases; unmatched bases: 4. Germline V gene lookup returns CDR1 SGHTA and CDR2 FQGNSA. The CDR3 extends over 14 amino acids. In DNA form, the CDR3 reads TGTGCCAGCAGCTTAGCTAGCGGGCTAAAGACCCAGTACTTC. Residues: CASSLASGLKTQYF.

Here the CDR3 reads CASSGKGAFGELFF. The CDR3, as DNA: TGCGCCAGCAGCGGAAAGGGGGCTTTCGGGGAGCTGTTTTTT. The chain joins TRBV5-1 to TRBJ2-2; 7 nucleotides align to TRBD1. Germline assignment: CDR1 SGHRS and CDR2 YFSETQ. The CDR3 runs 14 residues. V was clipped by 4 bases and J by 7 bases; unmatched bases: 7.

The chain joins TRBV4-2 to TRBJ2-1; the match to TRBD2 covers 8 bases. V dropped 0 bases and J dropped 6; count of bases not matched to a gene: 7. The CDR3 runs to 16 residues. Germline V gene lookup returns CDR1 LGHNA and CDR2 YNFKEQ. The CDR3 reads CASSQDLAGGANEQFF. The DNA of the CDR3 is TGTGCCAGCAGCCAAGATCTGGCGGGAGGTGCCAATGAGCAGTTCTTC.

The CDR3 DNA reads TGTGCCAGCAGTTTTCTAGCGGGAAGGGCTGAGCAGTTCTTC. As protein: CASSFLAGRAEQFF. The V gene is TRBV27, the J gene TRBJ2-1; 9 positions agree with TRBD2. Unmatched junction bases numbered 6, after V lost 3 bases and J lost 9 bases. The germline gives CDR1 MNHEY, CDR2 SMNVEV (reference sequence). CDR3 length: 14 residues.

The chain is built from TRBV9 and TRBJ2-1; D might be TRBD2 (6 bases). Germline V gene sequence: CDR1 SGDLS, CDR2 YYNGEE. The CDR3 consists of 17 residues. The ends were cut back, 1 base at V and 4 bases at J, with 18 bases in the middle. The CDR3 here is CASSVYGRDLAYNEQFF. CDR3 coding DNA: TGTGCCAGCAGCGTATACGGGCGGGACTTAGCGTACAATGAGCAGTTCTTC.

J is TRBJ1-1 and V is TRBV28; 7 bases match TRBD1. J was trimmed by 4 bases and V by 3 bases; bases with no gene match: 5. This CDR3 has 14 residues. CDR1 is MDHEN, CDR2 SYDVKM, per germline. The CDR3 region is CASSLSRDSTEAFF. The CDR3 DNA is TGTGCCAGCAGTTTGTCAAGGGACAGCACTGAAGCTTTCTTT.

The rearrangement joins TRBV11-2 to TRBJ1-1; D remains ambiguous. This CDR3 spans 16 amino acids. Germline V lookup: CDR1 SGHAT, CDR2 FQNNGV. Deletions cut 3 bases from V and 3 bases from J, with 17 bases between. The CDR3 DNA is TGTGCCAGCAGCTTCAAAGGTCCCTTCGGGGACACTGAAGCTTTCTTT. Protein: CASSFKGPFGDTEAFF.

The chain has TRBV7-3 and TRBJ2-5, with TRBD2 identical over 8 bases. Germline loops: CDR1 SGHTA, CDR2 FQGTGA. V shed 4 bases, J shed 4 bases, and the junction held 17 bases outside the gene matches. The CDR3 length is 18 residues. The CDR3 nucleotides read TGTGCCAGCAGCTCCTCCGGGACTAGGTTCGGGGGTGGAGAGACCCAGTACTTC. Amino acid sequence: CASSSSGTRFGGGETQYF.

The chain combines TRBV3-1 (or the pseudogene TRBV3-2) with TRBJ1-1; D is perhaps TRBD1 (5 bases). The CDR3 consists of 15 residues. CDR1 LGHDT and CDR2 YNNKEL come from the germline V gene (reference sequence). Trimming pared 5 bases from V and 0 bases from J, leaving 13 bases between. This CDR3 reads CASSTRRQLNTEAFF. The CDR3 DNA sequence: TGTGCCAGCAGCACTCGGCGACAGTTGAACACTGAAGCTTTCTTT.

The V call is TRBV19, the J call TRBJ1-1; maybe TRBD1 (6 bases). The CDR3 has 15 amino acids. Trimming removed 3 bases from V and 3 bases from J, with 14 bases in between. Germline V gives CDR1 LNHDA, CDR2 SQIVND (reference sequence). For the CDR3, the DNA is TGTGCCAGTAGTATTGTGACCGCAGGGGACACTGAAGCTTTCTTT. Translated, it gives CASSIVTAGDTEAFF.

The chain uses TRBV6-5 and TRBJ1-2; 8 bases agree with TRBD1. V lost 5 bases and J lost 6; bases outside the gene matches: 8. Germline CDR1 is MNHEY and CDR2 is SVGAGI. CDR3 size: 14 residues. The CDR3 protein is CASSLPGQAHGYTF. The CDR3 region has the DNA TGTGCCAGCAGTCTACCGGGACAGGCCCATGGCTACACCTTC.

CDR3 amino acids: CASSPGSTLSPLHF. CDR3 in DNA: TGTGCCAGCTCACCAGGGAGTACTCTATCACCCCTCCACTTT. The genes are TRBV18 and TRBJ1-6, with D uncertain. Germline CDR1 reads KGHSH; CDR2 reads LQKENI. The ends were cut back, 2 bases at V and 10 bases at J, with 12 bases in the middle. There are 14 residues in the CDR3.

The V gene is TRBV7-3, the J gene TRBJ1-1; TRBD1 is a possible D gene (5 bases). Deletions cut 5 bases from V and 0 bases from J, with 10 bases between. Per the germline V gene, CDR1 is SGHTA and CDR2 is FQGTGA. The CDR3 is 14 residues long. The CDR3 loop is CASSPTAMNTEAFF. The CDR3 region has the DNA TGTGCCAGCAGCCCGACAGCCATGAACACTGAAGCTTTCTTT.

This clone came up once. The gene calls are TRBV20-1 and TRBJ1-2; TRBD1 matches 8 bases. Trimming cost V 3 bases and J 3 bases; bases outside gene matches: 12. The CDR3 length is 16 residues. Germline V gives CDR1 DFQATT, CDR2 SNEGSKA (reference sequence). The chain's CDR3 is CSASGGPDRVDYGYTF. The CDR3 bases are TGCAGTGCTAGTGGAGGCCCGGACAGGGTAGACTATGGCTACACCTTC.

CDR3 DNA: TGCAGTGCTAGTTGGCAGTCTAATTCACCCCTCCACTTT. This sequence encodes CSASWQSNSPLHF. V gene TRBV20-1 combines with J gene TRBJ1-6, with unresolved D. Deletions cut 3 bases from V and 6 bases from J, with 9 bases between. Germline CDR1 is DFQATT and CDR2 is SNEGSKA (reference sequence). There are 13 residues in the CDR3.

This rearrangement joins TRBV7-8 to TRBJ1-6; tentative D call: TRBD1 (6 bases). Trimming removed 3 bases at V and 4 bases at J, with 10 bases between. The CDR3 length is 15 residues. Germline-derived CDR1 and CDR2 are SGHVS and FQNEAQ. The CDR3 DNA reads TGTGCCAGCAGCTTCCAAGGACAGTATAATTCACCCCTCCACTTT. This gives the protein CASSFQGQYNSPLHF.

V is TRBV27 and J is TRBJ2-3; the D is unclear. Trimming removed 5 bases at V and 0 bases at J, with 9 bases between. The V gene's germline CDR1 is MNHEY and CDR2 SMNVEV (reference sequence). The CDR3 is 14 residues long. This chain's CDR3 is CASSKSPSTDTQYF. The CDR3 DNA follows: TGTGCCAGCAGTAAGAGCCCTAGCACAGATACGCAGTATTTT.

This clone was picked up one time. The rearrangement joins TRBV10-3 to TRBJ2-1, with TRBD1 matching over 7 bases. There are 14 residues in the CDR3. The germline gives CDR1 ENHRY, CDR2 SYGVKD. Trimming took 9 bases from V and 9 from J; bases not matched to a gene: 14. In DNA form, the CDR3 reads TGTGCCATGAGGACAGGTGGGGGTATTGGTGAGCAGTTCTTC. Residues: CAMRTGGGIGEQFF.

DNA for the CDR3: TGTGCCACCAGTGAAGGGACAGGATACAATCAGCCCCAGCATTTT. It translates to CATSEGTGYNQPQHF. This sequence joins TRBV24-1 and TRBJ1-5; the match to TRBD1 covers 8 bases. The CDR3 consists of 15 residues. V shed 4 bases and J 3 bases; nucleotides not matched to a gene: 4. In germline, CDR1 is KGHDR, CDR2 SFDVKD.

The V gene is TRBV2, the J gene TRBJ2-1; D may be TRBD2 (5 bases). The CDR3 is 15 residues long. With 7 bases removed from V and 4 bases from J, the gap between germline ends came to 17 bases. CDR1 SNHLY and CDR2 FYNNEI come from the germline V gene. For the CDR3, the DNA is TGTGCCAGCAACAAGGAGGACCCCTCATACAATGAGCAGTTCTTC. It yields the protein CASNKEDPSYNEQFF.

The CDR3 reads CASSSQGTDRGNYGYTF. CDR3 in DNA: TGCGCCAGCAGCTCCCAGGGAACCGACCGCGGAAATTATGGCTACACCTTC. The chain employs TRBV5-1 and TRBJ1-2; possible D gene TRBD1, 5 bases. Germline V gene lookup returns CDR1 SGHRS and CDR2 YFSETQ. V gave up 3 bases and J gave up 5 bases, with 23 bases separating them. This CDR3 is 17 amino acids long.

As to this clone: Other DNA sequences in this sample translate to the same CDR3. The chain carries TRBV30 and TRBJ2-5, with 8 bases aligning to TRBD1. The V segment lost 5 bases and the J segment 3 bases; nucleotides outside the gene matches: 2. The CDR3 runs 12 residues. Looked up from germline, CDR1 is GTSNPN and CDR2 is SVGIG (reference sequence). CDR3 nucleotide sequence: TGTGCCTGGGAGACAGGGGAAGAGACCCAGTACTTC. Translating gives CAWETGEETQYF. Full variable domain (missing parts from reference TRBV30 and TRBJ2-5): SQTIHQWPATLVQPVGSPLSLECTVEGTSNPNLYWYRQAAGRGLQLLFYSVGIGQISSEVPQNLSASRPQDRQFILSSKKLLLSDSGFYLCAWETGEETQYFGPGTRLLVL.